These T cell receptor beta chains were read from a single sample in a study of blood T cell repertoires in COVID-19. Assay: immunoSEQ multiplex PCR; the TCRdb copy retains only in-frame clones and omits some. The sample contains 100,000 to 120,000 clones, roughly 87% of which appear only once. The sequencing input was peripheral blood. These receptors were obtained from a man aged 50 to 59 with acute or convalescent COVID-19. CDR3s include the opening cysteine and the closing phenylalanine or tryptophan. The D gene is left open where the match is weak. Clone size appears in some rows only: once, few, many, or a class for an expanded clone.

TGTGCCAGCAGCTTTGGCGGGGGCCTTAACACCGGGGAGCTGTTTTTT,CASSFGGGLNTGELFF,NA,NA,TRBV11-3,TRBJ2-2
TGTGCCATCAGTGACTCTACTAGCGGGAGCTCCTACGAGCAGTACTTC,CAISDSTSGSSYEQYF,NA,TRBD2,TRBV10-3,TRBJ2-7
TGTGCCAGCAGCCCACGACTAGATACCTACGAGCAGTACTTC,CASSPRLDTYEQYF,once,NA,TRBV7-6,TRBJ2-7
TGTGCCAGCAGCGAGGGACTACAGAGGGACAATGAGCAGTTCTTC,CASSEGLQRDNEQFF,NA,TRBD2,TRBV13,TRBJ2-1
TGTGCCAGTAGGGGGATAGGAGGTAACACTGAAGCTTTCTTT,CASRGIGGNTEAFF,NA,NA,TRBV19,TRBJ1-1
TGTGCCAGCAGGGGTGGACAGTACTACGAGCAGTACTTC,CASRGGQYYEQYF,NA,NA,TRBV2,TRBJ2-7
TGTGCCAGCAGCCAAGATCTCTATTCTAGCACAGATACGCAGTATTTT,CASSQDLYSSTDTQYF,NA,NA,TRBV3-1/TRBV3-2,TRBJ2-3
TGTGCTAGTGGTCTCAACACCGGGGAGCTGTTTTTT,CASGLNTGELFF,NA,NA,TRBV12-5,TRBJ2-2
TGTGCCAGTAGTATCTCGGACAGGGGCGGCTATGGCTACACCTTC,CASSISDRGGYGYTF,NA,TRBD1,TRBV19,TRBJ1-2
TGTGCCAGCAGCCAAACTATACGCTCCGGGCAGTACTTC,CASSQTIRSGQYF,NA,NA,TRBV3-1/TRBV3-2,TRBJ2-7
TGTGCCAGCAGCCAAGTAAGCGGGATCTACGAGCAGTACTTC,CASSQVSGIYEQYF,NA,TRBD2,TRBV3-1/TRBV3-2,TRBJ2-7
TGTGCCAGCAGCTTGTCCAGTATCTATGGCTACACCTTC,CASSLSSIYGYTF,NA,NA,TRBV5-6,TRBJ1-2
TGCAGCTCGGGGGACAGGGTGAACACTGAAGCTTTCTTT,CSSGDRVNTEAFF,NA,TRBD1,TRBV29-1,TRBJ1-1
TGTGCCAGCAGTTACCGGGGGACGGGCACCGGGGAGCTGTTTTTT,CASSYRGTGTGELFF,NA,NA,TRBV6-5,TRBJ2-2
TGTGCCAGCAGTCGGACAGGGGACCAGCCCCAGCATTTT,CASSRTGDQPQHF,NA,TRBD1,TRBV12-3/TRBV12-4,TRBJ1-5
TGTGCCAGCAGTTCTAGATGGCAAGAGACCCAGTACTTC,CASSSRWQETQYF,NA,NA,TRBV27,TRBJ2-5
TGTGCCAGCAGTGAAATTAGAGATAGCTACACCTTC,CASSEIRDSYTF,NA,NA,TRBV6-1,TRBJ1-2
TGTGCCACCAGTGATTTGAATAGCGGGCGAGCCTACAATGAGCAGTTCTTC,CATSDLNSGRAYNEQFF,NA,TRBD2,TRBV24-1,TRBJ2-1
TGTGCCAGCTCACCACCCGCAGGTTCTGGAAACACCATATATTTT,CASSPPAGSGNTIYF,NA,NA,TRBV18,TRBJ1-3
TGCACCAGCAGCCAACCTAGGACAGGGTATAAGCCCCAGCATTTT,CTSSQPRTGYKPQHF,NA,NA,TRBV1,TRBJ1-5
TGTGCCAGCAGCGTAGATGGGACAGGGGATTACGAGCAGTACTTC,CASSVDGTGDYEQYF,NA,TRBD1,TRBV9,TRBJ2-7
TGTGCCAGCAGCTCCAACAGGGGGCGCCGGGAGACCCAGTACTTC,CASSSNRGRRETQYF,NA,TRBD1,TRBV5-6,TRBJ2-5
TGTGCCTGGAGTGGAGTCTCTGGCTACAATGAGCAGTTCTTC,CAWSGVSGYNEQFF,NA,NA,TRBV30,TRBJ2-1
TGTGCCGGGTCAACAGGAGATAGCAATCAGCCCCAGCATTTT,CAGSTGDSNQPQHF,NA,NA,TRBV2,TRBJ1-5
TGTGCCATCAGTGATGGACAGGGCGAAATTCAGCCCCAGCATTTT,CAISDGQGEIQPQHF,NA,TRBD1,TRBV10-3,TRBJ1-5
TGTGCCAGTAGTCCCCGCGGAGCCTACGAGCAGTACTTC,CASSPRGAYEQYF,NA,NA,TRBV19,TRBJ2-7
TGCGCCAGCAGCCTACAGGGATGGCATGAAAAACTGTTTTTT,CASSLQGWHEKLFF,NA,NA,TRBV4-1,TRBJ1-4
TGTGCCAGCAGCTTAGTAGTGGGCGGCGGGTATGGCTACACCTTC,CASSLVVGGGYGYTF,NA,NA,TRBV7-8,TRBJ1-2
TGTGCCAGCAGCATAATAGCGGGAGAGCACACAGATACGCAGTATTTT,CASSIIAGEHTDTQYF,NA,TRBD2,TRBV13,TRBJ2-3
TGTGCCAGCAGGAGACTAGCGGGCGAGACCCAGTACTTC,CASRRLAGETQYF,NA,TRBD2,TRBV3-1/TRBV3-2,TRBJ2-5
TGTGCCAGCAGCGTACGCGGGAGCCCCTACGAGCAGTACTTC,CASSVRGSPYEQYF,NA,TRBD2,TRBV9,TRBJ2-7
TGTGCCTGGGTAGGGGTGCTAGCGGGGAACTACGAGCAGTACTTC,CAWVGVLAGNYEQYF,many,TRBD2,TRBV30,TRBJ2-7
TGTGCCAGCGGGACTAGCGGGAGGAAAGAGCAGTTCTTC,CASGTSGRKEQFF,NA,TRBD2,TRBV25-1,TRBJ2-1
TGTGCCAGCAGCTTAGGGACAGGGAGGGTTGAAAAACTGTTTTTT,CASSLGTGRVEKLFF,NA,TRBD1,TRBV7-9,TRBJ1-4
TGTGCCAGCAGATCATTCACTAACTATGGCTACACCTTC,CASRSFTNYGYTF,NA,NA,TRBV12-3/TRBV12-4,TRBJ1-2
TGTGCCAGCTCACCCGAGACAACCAATGAAAAACTGTTTTTT,CASSPETTNEKLFF,NA,NA,TRBV18,TRBJ1-4
TGCGCCAGCAGCAGATTAGGGGACAGGGTCAACGAGCAGTACTTC,CASSRLGDRVNEQYF,NA,TRBD1,TRBV5-1,TRBJ2-7
TGTGCCAGCAGCTCCCAGGGGGACGGCTACACCTTC,CASSSQGDGYTF,NA,TRBD1,TRBV11-3,TRBJ1-2
TGTGCCACCAGTGACCCCCCAGGGGCCCCCTCTGTTACCGAGTATGGCTACACCTTC,CATSDPPGAPSVTEYGYTF,NA,NA,TRBV24-1,TRBJ1-2
TGTGCCAGCAGCCACACGACAGGGAACTATGGCTACACCTTC,CASSHTTGNYGYTF,NA,TRBD1,TRBV3-1/TRBV3-2,TRBJ1-2
TGCAGTGCTAGTAAGGGGATGAACACTGAAGCTTTCTTT,CSASKGMNTEAFF,NA,NA,TRBV20-1,TRBJ1-1
TGTGCCACCTCCCCCCGGGCGGCTAGCGGGTCCAATGAGCAGTTCTTC,CATSPRAASGSNEQFF,NA,TRBD2,TRBV19,TRBJ2-1
TGTGCCAGTAGGATTCAGGGGGCCAACACCGGGGAGCTGTTTTTT,CASRIQGANTGELFF,once,TRBD1,TRBV19,TRBJ2-2
TGTGCCAGCAGCCTCAGGGGACAGGGAAACACCATATATTTT,CASSLRGQGNTIYF,NA,TRBD1,TRBV2,TRBJ1-3
TGTGCCAGCAGCCCAGGGCCCGGGGGGGCCAAGTACGAGCAGTACTTC,CASSPGPGGAKYEQYF,NA,TRBD2,TRBV5-6,TRBJ2-7
TGTGCCAGCAGCTTATGGACTAGCGGGAGCTTCTCCTACGAGCAGTACTTC,CASSLWTSGSFSYEQYF,NA,TRBD2,TRBV5-6,TRBJ2-7
TGTGCCAGCAGTTTGGCCCAACCGTTGAAAAACTACGAGCAGTACTTC,CASSLAQPLKNYEQYF,NA,NA,TRBV28,TRBJ2-7
TGTGCCAGCAGGGGCCGGGGGGGCTATAGCACAGATACGCAGTATTTT,CASRGRGGYSTDTQYF,NA,TRBD2,TRBV2,TRBJ2-3
TGTGCCAGCAGCCCGGGACAGAGGGCTAACTATGGCTACACCTTC,CASSPGQRANYGYTF,NA,TRBD1,TRBV28,TRBJ1-2
TGTGCCAGCAGTTTGAACACTCCTAGGATCGCTAATGAAAAACTGTTTTTT,CASSLNTPRIANEKLFF,NA,NA,TRBV27,TRBJ1-4
TGTGCCACCAGCAACCAATACCGGGAGCAGTACTTC,CATSNQYREQYF,NA,NA,TRBV15,TRBJ2-7
TGTGCCAGCAGTGAAGTGGAGGGGAGAAGCTACACCTTC,CASSEVEGRSYTF,NA,NA,TRBV6-1,TRBJ1-2
TGTGCCAGCAGCGTAGGAGGTGGGGCGACGCCTAACTCCTACGAGCAGTACTTC,CASSVGGGATPNSYEQYF,NA,NA,TRBV9,TRBJ2-7
TGTGCTAGTGGTTTGACAGGAACGAACACTGAAGCTTTCTTT,CASGLTGTNTEAFF,NA,NA,TRBV12-5,TRBJ1-1
TGTGCCAGCAGCCCAGGACATGCGGGGGGCTATGGCTACACCTTC,CASSPGHAGGYGYTF,NA,NA,TRBV27,TRBJ1-2
TGTGCCAGCAGTTTATTCCGATTCGCCGGGACAGGCAATTCACCCCTCCACTTT,CASSLFRFAGTGNSPLHF,NA,TRBD1,TRBV28,TRBJ1-6
TGTGCCAGTAGCTCTACCACCCTCGGCACTGAAGCTTTCTTT,CASSSTTLGTEAFF,NA,NA,TRBV19,TRBJ1-1
TGTGCCAGCCGGGGACAGGGGGGAGGCGAGCAGTACTTC,CASRGQGGGEQYF,few,TRBD1,TRBV11-3,TRBJ2-7
TGTGCCAGCAGGAGGGCAGTTAGGAGCACTGAAGCTTTCTTT,CASRRAVRSTEAFF,NA,NA,TRBV2,TRBJ1-1
TGTGCCAGCAGCCCTGCCCCAGGGAACACTGAAGCTTTCTTT,CASSPAPGNTEAFF,NA,NA,TRBV7-3,TRBJ1-1